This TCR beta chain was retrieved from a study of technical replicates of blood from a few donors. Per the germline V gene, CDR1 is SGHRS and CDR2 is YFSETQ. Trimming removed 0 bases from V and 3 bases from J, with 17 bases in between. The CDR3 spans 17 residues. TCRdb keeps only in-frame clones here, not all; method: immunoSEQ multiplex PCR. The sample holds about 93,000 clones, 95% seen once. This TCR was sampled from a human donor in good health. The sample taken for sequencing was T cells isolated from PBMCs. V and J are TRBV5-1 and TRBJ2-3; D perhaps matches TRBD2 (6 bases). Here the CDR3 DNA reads TGCGCCAGCAGCTTGGGGGCAAGTGGGGACTGGACAGATACGCAGTATTTT. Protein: CASSLGASGDWTDTQYF. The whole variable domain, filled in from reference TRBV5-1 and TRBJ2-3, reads KAGVTQTPRYLIKTRGQQVTLSCSPISGHRSVSWYQQTPGQGLQFLFEYFSETQRNKGNFPGRFSGRQFSNSRSEMNVSTLELGDSALYLCASSLGASGDWTDTQYFGPGTRLTVL.